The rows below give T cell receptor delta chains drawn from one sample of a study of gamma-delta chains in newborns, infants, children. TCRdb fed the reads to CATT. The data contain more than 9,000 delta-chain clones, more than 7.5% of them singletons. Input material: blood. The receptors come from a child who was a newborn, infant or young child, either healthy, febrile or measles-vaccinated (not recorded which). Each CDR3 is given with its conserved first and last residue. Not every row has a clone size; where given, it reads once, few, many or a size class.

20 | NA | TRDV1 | CALGEPPSHPRGIYTDKLIF
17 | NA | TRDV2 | CACDTLVLGIRTDKLIF
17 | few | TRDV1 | CALGETDRGPYTDKLIF
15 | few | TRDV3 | CARAGGELHTDKLIF
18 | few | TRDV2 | CACDTAGGLSWDTRQMFF
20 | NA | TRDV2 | CACDLLLSSGDGGYTDKLIF
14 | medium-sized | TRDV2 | CACDSWGNTDKLIF
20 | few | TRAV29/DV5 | CAASYMGLYLGTTYTDKLIF
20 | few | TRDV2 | CACDTVLGDTPSWDTRQMFF
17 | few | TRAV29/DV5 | CAAVYNDGGRHTDKLIF
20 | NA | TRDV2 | CACDGVGVLGDTIYTDKLIF
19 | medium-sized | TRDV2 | CACDTGVGASSWDTRQMFF
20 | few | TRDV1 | CALGEASSILPWAPIRELIF
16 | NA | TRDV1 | CALGENRTFGYDKLIF
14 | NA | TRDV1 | CALAPIPYTDKLIF
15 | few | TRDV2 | CARDKLGDLMDKLIF
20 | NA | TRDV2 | CACDFVAPDLGDTFTDKLIF
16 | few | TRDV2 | CACDRLGGNTADKLIF
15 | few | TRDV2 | CACDPLTWDTRQMFF
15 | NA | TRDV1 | CALGVVLLHTDKLIF
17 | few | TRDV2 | CACDTITGGDYTDKLIF